This T cell receptor (beta chain) is from a study of regulatory dendritic cells for organ transplantation. Findings and caveats of the study: Naive CD4+ and CD8+ repertoires were highly diverse; memory CD8+ was most oligoclonal. Resting memory CD8+ T cells held the most alloreactive clonotypes. Between individuals, the alloreactive memory CD8+ T cell pool differed considerably.

TCRdb's copy holds only in-frame clones and misses some; the assay was immunoSEQ multiplex PCR. The profile shows 25,000 to 30,000 clones, 60% to 80% of them singletons. The CDR3 sequence is 10 residues long. Germline CDR1 and CDR2: DFQATT and SNEGSKA (reference sequence). V lost 5 bases to trimming and J lost 14 bases, with 14 bases between them. Naive CD45RA+ and memory CD45RO+ CD4+ or CD8+ T cells were FACS-sorted. For this clone: What it binds is unknown.

The sequenced material came from memory CD4+ T cells from blood. Stated subset: CD45RO+ memory T cells. The clonotype comes from a human donor in good health. The gene calls are TRBV20-1 and TRBJ2-3; D is perhaps TRBD1 (6 bases). The CDR3 spells CSAYGQSRYF. The CDR3 bases are TGCAGTGCTTACGGACAGAGCCGGTATTTT.